These 10 T cell receptor beta chains were sequenced from one sample in a study of T cell repertoires in cytomegalovirus infection. No antigens are known for them. MiXCR, run by TCRdb on the reads, gives a single entry per CDR3 protein. The sample holds approximately 110,000 distinct CDR3 sequences, around 29% seen once. The starting material was CD8+ T cells from cultured PBMCs, obtained from culture after CMV antigen stimulation. The receptor source for this set is a human donor in good health (CMV status not recorded). Some clones in this sample may be carry-over from other donors' samples.

The chain combines TRBV13 with TRBJ2-1, with D perhaps matching TRBD1 (5 bases). The CDR3 has 16 residues. Trimming removed 0 bases at V and 7 bases at J, with 16 bases between. CDR1 is PRHDT, CDR2 FYEKMQ, per germline (reference sequence). Written as DNA, the CDR3 is TGTGCCAGCAGCTTAGGGGGGCTAGAAGTACAGAATGAGCAGTTCTTC. Translated: CASSLGGLEVQNEQFF. Drawing the rest from reference TRBV13 and TRBJ2-1, the complete variable domain is AAGVIQSPRHLIKEKRETATLKCYPIPRHDTVYWYQQGPGQDPQFLISFYEKMQSDKGSIPDRFSAQQFSDYHSELNMSSLELGDSALYFCASSLGGLEVQNEQFFGPGTRLTVL.

The chain employs TRBV4-1 and TRBJ2-7, with D uncertain. This CDR3 region has 14 residues. V lost 1 base, J lost 4 bases, and 11 bases lay in between. CDR1 and CDR2 from the germline V gene are MGHRA and YSYEKL. The CDR3 region has the DNA TGCGCCAGCAGCCAAGGTGGACCATATTACGAGCAGTACTTC. Translated, it gives CASSQGGPYYEQYF.

CDR3 region: CSVEDQHGYTF. In DNA form, the CDR3 reads TGCAGCGTTGAAGATCAGCATGGCTACACCTTC. The chain couples TRBV29-1 to TRBJ1-2; D call uncertain. Trimming removed 0 bases at V and 6 bases at J, with 5 bases between. Germline loops: CDR1 SQVTM, CDR2 ANQGSEA. The CDR3 is made up of 11 amino acids.

The chain employs TRBV28 and TRBJ1-1; D is perhaps TRBD1 (5 bases). Trimming left V 3 bases short and J 5 bases short, with 13 bases between. CDR3 length: 14 residues. Germline CDR1 MDHEN, CDR2 SYDVKM. DNA for the CDR3: TGTGCCAGCAGTTTCCCCGACAGCTGGACTGAAGCTTTCTTT. Translation gives CASSFPDSWTEAFF. Full variable domain (remainder filled in from reference TRBV28 and TRBJ1-1): DVKVTQSSRYLVKRTGEKVFLECVQDMDHENMFWYRQDPGLGLRLIYFSYDVKMKEKGDIPEGYSVSREKKERFSLILESASTNQTSMYLCASSFPDSWTEAFFGQGTRLTVV.

The V call is TRBV7-9, the J call TRBJ1-1, with 8 bases aligning to TRBD1. The CDR3 runs to 16 residues. CDR1 and CDR2 (germline): SEHNR, FQNEAQ (reference sequence). V dropped 3 bases and J dropped 6; count of bases not matched to a gene: 12. In DNA form, the CDR3 reads TGTGCCAGCAGCTTCCCCGGACAGGGCACTTTTCCTGAAGCTTTCTTT. Its translation is CASSFPGQGTFPEAFF.

The chain recombines TRBV7-6 with TRBJ2-5; D is perhaps TRBD1 or TRBD2 (6 bases each). With 5 bases removed from V and 5 bases from J, the gap between germline ends came to 21 bases. Germline assignment: CDR1 SGHVS and CDR2 FNYEAQ. CDR3 length: 16 amino acids. The CDR3 sequence is CASSAPVSGAGETQYF. The CDR3 DNA reads TGTGCCAGCAGCGCACCCGTCTCGGGGGCTGGTGAGACCCAGTACTTC.

This clonotype was seen many times. The V and J genes are TRBV7-6 and TRBJ1-5; D is perhaps TRBD1 (5 bases). CDR1 is SGHVS, CDR2 FNYEAQ, per germline. Deletions cut 1 base from V and 4 bases from J, with 11 bases between. The CDR3 totals 15 residues. The CDR3: CASSLGSGINQPQHF. The CDR3 region has the DNA TGTGCCAGCAGCTTAGGATCAGGGATAAATCAGCCCCAGCATTTT.

This clonotype has only a few counts. The chain couples TRBV7-6 to TRBJ2-5; TRBD1 matches 7 bases. This CDR3 is 15 amino acids long. Germline CDR1 and CDR2: SGHVS and FNYEAQ. V shed 6 bases, J shed 1 base, and the junction held 8 bases outside the gene matches. CDR3 amino acids: CASSHRDSPQETQYF. The CDR3 DNA reads as TGTGCCAGCAGTCATCGGGACAGCCCCCAAGAGACCCAGTACTTC. Filled out from reference TRBV7-6 and TRBJ2-5, the complete variable domain reads GAGVSQSPRYKVTKRGQDVALRCDPISGHVSLYWYRQALGQGPEFLTYFNYEAQQDKSGLPNDRFSAERPEGSISTLTIQRTEQRDSAMYRCASSHRDSPQETQYFGPGTRLLVL.

The sample holds a few counts of this clonotype. The chain employs TRBV4-1 and TRBJ1-5; D is possibly TRBD1 (6 bases). This CDR3 comprises 15 residues. CDR1 and CDR2 (germline): MGHRA, YSYEKL. Trimming stripped 2 bases from V and 1 base from J, with 9 bases between. CDR3 in amino acids: CASSQTQGSNQPQHF. Here the CDR3 DNA reads TGCGCCAGCAGCCAAACACAGGGAAGCAATCAGCCCCAGCATTTT.

This clonotype was detected many times. This chain connects TRBV6-5 to TRBJ1-5; D possibly corresponds to TRBD1 (5 bases). With 2 bases removed from V and 8 bases from J, the gap between germline ends came to 10 bases. The CDR3 contains 13 residues. Germline V gene sequence: CDR1 MNHEY, CDR2 SVGAGI. CDR3 coding DNA: TGTGCCAGCAGTTACGCAGGGCTGGAGCCCCAGCATTTT. Translating gives CASSYAGLEPQHF.